This T cell receptor (beta chain) is from a study of kidney transplant recipient with SARS-CoV-2 infection. This clonotype was detected ten times or more. The CDR3 has 11 residues. Trimming removed 5 bases from V and 7 bases from J, with 9 bases in between. TCRdb reanalysed the reads using MiXCR and keeps one entry per CDR3 protein. The sample carries 200,000 to 300,000 distinct CDR3 sequences, 29% recorded once. The sample in question was a blood sample, obtained at baseline and around day 120 from a kidney transplant recipient. The chain carries TRBV12-3 or TRBV12-4 and TRBJ2-7; TRBD1 is a possible D gene (5 bases). The receptor comes from a young adult male patient who had COVID-19 and was a kidney transplant recipient. These T cells may partly come from the graft donor. In DNA, the CDR3 is TGTGCCAGCAGTGTCAGGGAAGAGCAGTACTTC. Encoded protein: CASSVREEQYF.